This T cell receptor beta chain was documented in a study of cytomegalovirus exposure and HLA in healthy donors. This CDR3 is built from 16 residues. CDR1 and CDR2 (germline): KGHSY, FQNENV. Deletions cut 0 bases from V and 0 bases from J, with 11 bases between. PCR used 60 Vbeta primers and 13 Jbeta primers. Profiled with immunoSEQ multiplex PCR; TCRdb holds only in-frame clones, not every one. The sample's table shows about 67,000 clones. The sequence was obtained from a woman aged 30 to 39 in good health and CMV-seronegative. Sequenced sample: PBMCs. The genes are TRBV16 and TRBJ1-2, with D possibly being TRBD1 (5 bases). The CDR3 bases are TGTGCCAGCAGCCAATCGACGGGGGGTCCTAACTATGGCTACACCTTC. It yields the protein CASSQSTGGPNYGYTF.